This T cell receptor beta chain was found in a study of blood T cell repertoires in COVID-19. Study background: From the United States, Italy and Spain came samples of acute and convalescent COVID-19.

Per the study methods: Amplification of reference gene primers provided the estimated nucleated cell counts. The assay was immunoSEQ multiplex PCR, and TCRdb's table has in-frame clones only and misses some. V and J calls and clone size are those listed in that table; D and trimming were worked out from the DNA. The data contain about 150,000 clones, roughly 90% of them seen just once; the ten biggest clones take up less than 5.5%. Germline values: CDR1 LGHDT, CDR2 YNNKEL (reference sequence). CDR3 length: 15 residues. Unmatched junction bases numbered 7, after V lost 6 bases and J lost 4 bases. Symptom resolution, clearance, or two negative PCRs marked donors in Cohort 3 as recovered.

The specimen was PBMCs or T cells enriched from blood (not recorded which). This sequence originates from a man aged 50-59 years who had recovered from COVID-19. The genes are TRBV3-1 (or the pseudogene TRBV3-2) and TRBJ2-1, with 9 bases fitting TRBD2. The CDR3: CASRPSGATYNEQFF. The CDR3 region has the DNA TGTGCCAGCAGACCTAGCGGGGCAACTTACAATGAGCAGTTCTTC.